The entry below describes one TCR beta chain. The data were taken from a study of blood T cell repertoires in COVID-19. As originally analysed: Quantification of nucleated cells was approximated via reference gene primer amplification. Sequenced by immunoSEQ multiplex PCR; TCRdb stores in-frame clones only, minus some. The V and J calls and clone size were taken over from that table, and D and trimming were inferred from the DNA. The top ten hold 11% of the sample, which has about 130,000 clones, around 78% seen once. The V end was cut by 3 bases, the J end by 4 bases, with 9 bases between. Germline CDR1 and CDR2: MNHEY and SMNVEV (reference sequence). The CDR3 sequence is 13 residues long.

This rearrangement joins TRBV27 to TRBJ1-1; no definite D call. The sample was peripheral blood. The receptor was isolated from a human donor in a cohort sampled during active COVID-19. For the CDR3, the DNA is TGTGCCAGCAGTTTGATTACGGGCACTGAAGCTTTCTTT. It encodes CASSLITGTEAFF.